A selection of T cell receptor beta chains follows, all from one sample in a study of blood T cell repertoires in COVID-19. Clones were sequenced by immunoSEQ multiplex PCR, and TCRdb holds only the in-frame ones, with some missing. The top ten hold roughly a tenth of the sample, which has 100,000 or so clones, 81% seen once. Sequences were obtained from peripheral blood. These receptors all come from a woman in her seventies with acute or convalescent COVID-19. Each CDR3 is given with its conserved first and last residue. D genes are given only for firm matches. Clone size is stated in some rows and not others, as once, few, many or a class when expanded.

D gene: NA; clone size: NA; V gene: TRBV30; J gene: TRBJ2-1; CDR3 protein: CAWSVRGINSYNEQFF; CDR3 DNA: TGTGCCTGGAGTGTACGCGGGATAAACTCCTACAATGAGCAGTTCTTC
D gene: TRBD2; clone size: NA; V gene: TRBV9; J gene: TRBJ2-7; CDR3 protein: CASSATSGGSRIEQYF; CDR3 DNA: TGTGCCAGCAGCGCGACTAGCGGGGGCTCCCGGATCGAGCAGTACTTC
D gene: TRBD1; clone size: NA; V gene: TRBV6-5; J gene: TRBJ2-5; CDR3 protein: CASNLGDSQETQYF; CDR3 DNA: TGTGCCAGCAATCTCGGGGACAGTCAAGAGACCCAGTACTTC
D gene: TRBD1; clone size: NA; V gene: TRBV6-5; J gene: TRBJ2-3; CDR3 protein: CATRQGASTDTQYF; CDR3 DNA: TGTGCCACCCGACAGGGGGCTAGCACAGATACGCAGTATTTT
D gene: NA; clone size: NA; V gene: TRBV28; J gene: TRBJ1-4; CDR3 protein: CASSTPGQGEKLFF; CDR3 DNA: TGTGCCAGCAGTACGCCGGGACAAGGTGAAAAACTGTTTTTT
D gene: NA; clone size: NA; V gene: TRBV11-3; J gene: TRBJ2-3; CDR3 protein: CASSLDRGRRVRDTDTQYF; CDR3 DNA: TGTGCCAGCAGCTTAGATAGGGGAAGGAGGGTCCGGGACACAGATACGCAGTATTTT
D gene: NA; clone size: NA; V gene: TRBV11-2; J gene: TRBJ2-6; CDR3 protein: CASSLDPTVASGANVLTF; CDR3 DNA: TGTGCCAGCAGCTTAGACCCGACAGTCGCCTCTGGGGCCAACGTCCTGACTTTC
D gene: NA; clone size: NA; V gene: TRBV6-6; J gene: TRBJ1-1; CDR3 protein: CASSYDQGGTTVGAFF; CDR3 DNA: TGTGCCAGCAGTTACGACCAAGGGGGAACCACCGTAGGGGCTTTCTTT
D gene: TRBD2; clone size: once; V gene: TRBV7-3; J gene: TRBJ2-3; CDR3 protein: CASSSGTSSTDTQYF; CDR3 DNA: TGTGCCAGCAGCTCAGGGACTAGCTCCACGGATACGCAGTATTTT
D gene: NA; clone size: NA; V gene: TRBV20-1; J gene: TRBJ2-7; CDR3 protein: CSASEGYYEQYF; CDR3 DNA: TGCAGTGCTAGTGAGGGCTACTACGAGCAGTACTTC
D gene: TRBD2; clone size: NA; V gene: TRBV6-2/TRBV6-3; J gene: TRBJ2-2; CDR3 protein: CASSYDGAGAYTGELFF; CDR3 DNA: TGTGCCAGCAGTTATGATGGAGCGGGAGCCTACACCGGGGAGCTGTTTTTT
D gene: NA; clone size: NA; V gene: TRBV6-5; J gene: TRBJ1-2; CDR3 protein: CASSLGQGFRYGYTF; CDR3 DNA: TGTGCCAGCAGCTTGGGGCAGGGGTTTCGGTATGGCTACACCTTC
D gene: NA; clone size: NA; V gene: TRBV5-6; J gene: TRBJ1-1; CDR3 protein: CASSLGLGGNTEAFF; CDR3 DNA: TGTGCCAGCAGCTTGGGTCTAGGAGGGAACACTGAAGCTTTCTTT
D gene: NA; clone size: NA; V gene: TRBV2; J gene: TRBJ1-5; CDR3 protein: CASSLDRTYQPQHF; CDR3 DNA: TGTGCCAGCAGTTTGGACAGAACCTATCAGCCCCAGCATTTT
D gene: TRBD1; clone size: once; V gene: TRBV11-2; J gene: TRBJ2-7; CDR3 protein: CASSLQTGIFYEQYF; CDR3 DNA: TGTGCCAGCAGCTTACAGACAGGGATTTTCTACGAGCAGTACTTC
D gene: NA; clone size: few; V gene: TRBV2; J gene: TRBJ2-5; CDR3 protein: CASSTSGLQETQYF; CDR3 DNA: TGTGCCAGCAGTACCTCGGGACTCCAAGAGACCCAGTACTTC
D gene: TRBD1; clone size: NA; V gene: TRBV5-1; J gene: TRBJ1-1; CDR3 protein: CASSGQGLPNTEAFF; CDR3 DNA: TGCGCCAGCTCGGGACAGGGGCTCCCGAACACTGAAGCTTTCTTT